This T cell receptor beta chain is from a study of cytomegalovirus exposure and HLA in healthy donors. Broader study findings: Researchers reported in a later analysis that a missense DCLRE1C variant was tied to TCR beta V- and J-gene trimming.

Regarding this clone: Its antigen is as yet unknown.

CDR3 size: 16 residues. V gave up 4 bases and J gave up 4 bases, with 17 bases separating them. Germline V lookup: CDR1 MGHDK, CDR2 SYGVNS. The PCR used 60 Vbeta and 13 Jbeta primers. The table came from immunoSEQ multiplex PCR; TCRdb's copy has only in-frame clones and leaves some out. In the table there are about 260,000 clones, approximately 84% of which are singletons. The rearrangement links TRBV25-1 to TRBJ2-1, with D tentatively TRBD2 (6 bases). Sequencing was done on a sample of PBMCs. This receptor was obtained from a woman aged 40-49 years in good health and CMV-seropositive. CDR3 residues: CASSGKPGLRYNEQFF. The CDR3 nucleotides are TGTGCCAGCAGTGGAAAGCCGGGACTCCGATACAATGAGCAGTTCTTC.